This T cell receptor beta chain comes out of a study of blood T cell repertoires in COVID-19. This CDR3 comprises 14 residues. The germline CDR1 and CDR2 sequences are LNHDA and SQIVND (reference sequence). Trimming shortened V by 9 bases and J by 4 bases, and 16 bases separated the two germline ends. Data came from immunoSEQ multiplex PCR; TCRdb stores just in-frame clones and leaves some out. The sample yields over 200,000 clones, about 88% seen once. This receptor was taken from a man between 60 and 75 years old who had recovered from COVID-19. V is TRBV19 and J is TRBJ1-5; tentatively, D is TRBD1 (6 bases). The sequenced sample was peripheral blood. CDR3 nucleotide sequence: TGTGCCAGACAGCAAGGGACACCGAATCAGCCCCAGCATTTT. Translation: CARQQGTPNQPQHF.